This T cell receptor beta chain was sequenced during a study of blood T cell repertoires in COVID-19. On the study more broadly: PBMCs, B-cell-depleted T cells, or T cells were the source of the cDNA or gDNA that made up the material.

Original methodology: Quantification of nucleated cells was approximated via reference gene primer amplification. The repertoire was sequenced with immunoSEQ multiplex PCR; TCRdb's copy has only in-frame clones and lacks some. For V, J and clone size, that table is used; D and trimming come from the DNA. The sample consists of about 150,000 clones, 75% to 85% of them appearing once. The CDR3 contains 13 residues. The V and J ends lost 9 bases and 1 base respectively, with 12 bases between them. The germline gives CDR1 LNHDA, CDR2 SQIVND (reference sequence). The material sequenced was peripheral blood. The clonotype originates from a woman aged 50 to 60 with acute or convalescent COVID-19. This rearrangement joins TRBV19 to TRBJ1-1, with D possibly being TRBD1 (6 bases). Written as DNA, the CDR3 is TGTGCCAGCATGAGACAGGAGAACACTGAAGCTTTCTTT. It is translated as CASMRQENTEAFF.